These 18 T cell receptor beta chains share one sample of origin, sequenced in a study of neurological immune-mediated disorders. TCRdb itself ran the 5' RACE reads through MiXCR, one entry per CDR3 protein. The table includes around 15,000 distinct CDR3 sequences, over 12% detected once. What was sequenced was PBMCs. The receptor source for this set is a man aged 55 to 70 with HTLV-1-associated myelopathy (HAM/TSP).

This clonotype came up many times. The chain's CDR3 is CASSLAGTVEKLFF. CDR3 coding DNA: TGTGCCAGCAGCCTCGCCGGGACGGTTGAAAAACTGTTTTTT. The chain is built from TRBV7-9 and TRBJ1-4; maybe TRBD1 (5 bases). Germline CDR1 is SEHNR and CDR2 is FQNEAQ (reference sequence). The CDR3 is 14 residues long. The germline V and J ends were trimmed by 5 bases and 7 bases, with 14 bases remaining between them. Supplemented by reference TRBV7-9 and TRBJ1-4, the full variable domain reads DTGVSQNPRHKITKRGQNVTFRCDPISEHNRLYWYRQTLGQGPEFLTYFQNEAQLEKSRLLSDRFSAERPKGSFSTLEIQRTEQGDSAMYLCASSLAGTVEKLFFGSGTQLSVL.

This clonotype was seen at least ten times. This chain links TRBV20-1 with TRBJ1-2; no clear D. The germline V gene has CDR1 DFQATT and CDR2 SNEGSKA (reference sequence). V was pared by 3 bases and J by 4 bases, with 12 bases between. The CDR3 covers 13 residues. The CDR3 DNA is TGCAGTGCTAGCGGCGGCGGTACCTATGGCTACACCTTC. It is translated as CSASGGGTYGYTF.

The chain combines TRBV28 with TRBJ2-4; possibly TRBD1 for D (6 bases). Germline CDR1 is MDHEN and CDR2 is SYDVKM. CDR3 length: 13 residues. V shed 6 bases and J shed 8 bases, with 14 bases lying between them. The chain's CDR3 is CASSSPGQHIQYF. DNA for the CDR3: TGTGCCAGCAGCTCACCGGGACAACACATTCAGTACTTC.

This clonotype was observed at least ten times. The chain employs TRBV12-3 or TRBV12-4 and TRBJ1-5, with a weak D call TRBD1 (6 bases). The CDR3 runs to 13 residues. The V end was cut by 3 bases, the J end by 7 bases, with 10 bases between. The DNA for the CDR3 is TGTGCCAGCAGTTTTGGAGGGGGACAGCCCCAGCATTTT. Translation: CASSFGGGQPQHF.

This clonotype was seen repeatedly, ten times or more. The chain carries TRBV5-1 and TRBJ2-3; the match to TRBD2 covers 16 bases. Germline values: CDR1 SGHRS, CDR2 YFSETQ. The V and J ends lost 4 bases and 3 bases, in that order; junction bases with no gene match: 2. The length of the CDR3 is 16 residues. CDR3 sequence (DNA): TGCGCCAGCAGCCCGGGACTAGCGGGGGGGACAGATACGCAGTATTTT. Amino acids: CASSPGLAGGTDTQYF.

This clonotype was seen at least ten times. The chain employs TRBV6-2 or TRBV6-3 and TRBJ2-1, with 13 bases aligning to TRBD2. V lost 3 bases and J lost 0; bases outside the gene matches: 5. This CDR3 comprises 18 residues. Germline CDR1 reads MNHEY; CDR2 reads SVGEGT. CDR3 sequence: CASSYTSGGVNSYNEQFF. DNA of the CDR3: TGTGCCAGCAGTTATACTAGCGGGGGGGTAAACTCCTACAATGAGCAGTTCTTC.

In this sample, this clonotype turned up a few times. The rearrangement uses TRBV25-1 and TRBJ1-2; weak D call: TRBD1 (5 bases). V dropped 5 bases and J dropped 4 bases, with 11 bases sitting between them. Germline values: CDR1 MGHDK, CDR2 SYGVNS. This CDR3 spans 13 amino acids. The CDR3 loop is CASSLAGLYGYTF. For the CDR3, the DNA is TGTGCCAGCAGTTTAGCGGGACTCTATGGCTACACCTTC.

This clonotype was counted ten times or more. The CDR3 coding sequence is TGTGCCAGCAGTTTCGGAGGCCGGAGGGGGGAGCTGTTTTTT. Translated: CASSFGGRRGELFF. The rearrangement joins TRBV28 to TRBJ2-2; perhaps TRBD2 as D (5 bases). The CDR3 totals 14 residues. From germline, CDR1 is MDHEN and CDR2 SYDVKM. The V end was cut by 3 bases, the J end by 8 bases, with 13 bases between. Complete variable domain (other parts from reference TRBV28 and TRBJ2-2): DVKVTQSSRYLVKRTGEKVFLECVQDMDHENMFWYRQDPGLGLRLIYFSYDVKMKEKGDIPEGYSVSREKKERFSLILESASTNQTSMYLCASSFGGRRGELFFGEGSRLTVL.

At least ten counts were recorded for this clonotype. The J gene is TRBJ2-7, the V gene TRBV29-1; 9 nucleotides match TRBD1. The V segment lost 6 bases and the J segment 5 bases; nucleotides outside the gene matches: 11. CDR1 is SQVTM and CDR2 is ANQGSEA in the germline V gene. The CDR3 is made up of 14 amino acids. The DNA of the CDR3 is TGCAGCGTGGGCCAAGGGACAGGGATTAACGAGCAGTACTTC. It yields the protein CSVGQGTGINEQYF.

The genes are TRBV19 and TRBJ1-2; D is ambiguous. The CDR3 runs to 14 residues. V lost 7 bases and J 1 base, leaving 13 bases between the germline ends. Germline CDR1 reads LNHDA; CDR2 reads SQIVND (reference sequence). CDR3 residues: CASTPDGFNYGYTF. CDR3 nucleotides: TGTGCCAGTACCCCCGACGGATTTAACTATGGCTACACCTTC.

This clonotype was seen at least ten times. CDR3 amino acids: CASSYSFSSSGNTIYF. The CDR3 DNA is TGTGCCAGCAGTTACTCCTTCTCAAGCTCTGGAAACACCATATATTTT. The gene calls are TRBV6-5 and TRBJ1-3, with D uncertain. V was pared by 0 bases and J by 0 bases, with 9 bases between. Germline values: CDR1 MNHEY, CDR2 SVGAGI. The CDR3 extends over 16 amino acids.

This clonotype is termed medium-sized. CDR3 sequence: CASSLSGAPLREQYF. In DNA, the CDR3 is TGTGCCAGCAGTTTAAGCGGAGCCCCGCTAAGGGAGCAGTACTTC. The chain joins TRBV28 to TRBJ2-7; a possible D gene is TRBD2 (5 bases). CDR1 and CDR2 (germline): MDHEN, SYDVKM. The CDR3 totals 15 residues. The V and J ends lost 2 bases and 7 bases respectively, with 18 bases between them.

This clonotype was seen at least ten times. The chain combines TRBV7-9 with TRBJ2-1, with 12 positions matching TRBD1. The J segment lost 5 bases and the V segment lost 5 bases, leaving 7 bases of the junction unmatched. The CDR3 has 16 residues. Germline-derived CDR1 and CDR2 are SEHNR and FQNEAQ (reference sequence). CDR3 DNA: TGTGCCAGCAGCCGGGGACAGGGGGCGGCCCACAATGAGCAGTTCTTC. Translating gives CASSRGQGAAHNEQFF.

This clonotype was recorded many times. The chain combines TRBV7-2 with TRBJ2-5, with 12 bases identical to TRBD2. Germline CDR1 reads SGHTA; CDR2 reads FQGNSA. The CDR3 covers 17 residues. The junction had 8 bases not matched to a gene; V was cut back by 5 bases and J by 1 base. The CDR3 loop is CASSGRTSGDPQETQYF. As DNA, the CDR3 is TGTGCCAGCAGCGGTAGGACTAGCGGGGATCCCCAAGAGACCCAGTACTTC.

This clonotype was seen at least ten times. This sequence joins TRBV7-8 and TRBJ2-2; 8 bases align to TRBD1. CDR3 length equals 17 residues. Germline V gene data show CDR1 as SGHVS and CDR2 as FQNEAQ. Trimming cost V 5 bases and J 0 bases; bases outside gene matches: 8. CDR3 coding DNA: TGTGCCAGCAGCCGGGCCTGGACAGGGACGAACACCGGGGAGCTGTTTTTT. Encoded protein: CASSRAWTGTNTGELFF.

There are many counts of this clonotype. This chain links TRBV7-8 with TRBJ2-7; D might be TRBD2 (5 bases). The germline V gene has CDR1 SGHVS and CDR2 FQNEAQ. The V and J ends lost 6 bases and 6 bases respectively, with 18 bases between them. The CDR3 totals 14 residues. DNA for the CDR3: TGTGCCAGCAGTCGAGGGTTAGGAAACGGCGAGCAGTACTTC. Translated: CASSRGLGNGEQYF.

This clonotype has a count of ten or more. The rearrangement joins TRBV12-3 or TRBV12-4 to TRBJ1-4; D gene ambiguous. CDR3 length equals 13 residues. Trimming left V 8 bases short and J 4 bases short, with 11 bases between. CDR3 loop: CASDRRINEKLFF. CDR3 DNA: TGTGCCAGCGATCGACGGATTAATGAAAAACTGTTTTTT.

In this sample, this clonotype turned up many times. This chain uses TRBV7-2 with TRBJ1-1; D unresolved. The CDR3 runs 14 residues. CDR1 and CDR2 from the germline V gene are SGHTA and FQGNSA. Trimming pared 4 bases from V and 4 bases from J, leaving 13 bases between. For the CDR3, the DNA is TGTGCCAGCAGCTCTCAGGCCTCAGGCACTGAAGCTTTCTTT. This codes for CASSSQASGTEAFF.